This T cell receptor beta chain is from a study of regulatory and conventional T cells in RAG deficiency. Regulatory T cells were sorted from blood as CD4+ CD25-high CD127-low cells. Assay used: immunoSEQ multiplex PCR; TCRdb lists only in-frame clones, some missing. The table records around 3,100 clones, 90% to 95% of them present only once. Germline V gene lookup returns CDR1 MGHRA and CDR2 YSYEKL. Trimming stripped 0 bases from V and 3 bases from J, with 20 bases between. There are 18 residues in the CDR3. This sample was shared with a second study, whose subject was regulatory T cells. This second report adds: Primers: 52 TRBV forward and 13 TRBJ reverse.

The sample consisted of CD4+ Tregs sorted from blood. V and J are TRBV4-1 and TRBJ1-2; possibly TRBD1 for D (6 bases). The TCR originated in a human donor in good health. CDR3 amino acids: CASSQDLRGRAGDYGYTF. The CDR3 DNA follows: TGCGCCAGCAGCCAAGATCTGAGGGGTCGGGCAGGGGACTATGGCTACACCTTC.